This passage covers 14 T cell receptor beta chains from one sample sequenced in a study of blood T cell repertoires in COVID-19. Here immunoSEQ multiplex PCR was the method, and the copy in TCRdb shows in-frame clones only, minus some. The sample carries about 170,000 clones, under 85% recorded once. Specimen: peripheral blood. These receptors all stem from a man aged 55 to 70 who had recovered from COVID-19.

This chain links TRBV4-3 with TRBJ1-6; TRBD1 matches 11 bases. In germline, CDR1 is LGHNA, CDR2 YSLEER. Trimming took 1 base from V and 13 from J; bases not matched to a gene: 6. The CDR3 length is 15 residues. In DNA form, the CDR3 reads TGCGCCAGCAGCCAAGGGGTGGGACAGGGGGTTCCCCTCCACTTT. This translates into CASSQGVGQGVPLHF.

V gene TRBV9 combines with J gene TRBJ2-1; D might be TRBD1 (5 bases). Germline-derived CDR1 and CDR2 are SGDLS and YYNGEE. Deletions cut 1 base from V and 10 bases from J, with 6 bases between. The CDR3 loop spans 11 amino acids. The CDR3: CASSVKGEQFF. DNA for the CDR3: TGTGCCAGCAGCGTAAAGGGGGAGCAGTTCTTC.

The gene calls are TRBV7-9 and TRBJ1-2; 7 nucleotides match TRBD1. CDR3 length: 15 amino acids. Germline lookup yields CDR1 SEHNR and CDR2 FQNEAQ (reference sequence). Trimming cost V 0 bases and J 4 bases; bases outside gene matches: 5. The CDR3 bases are TGTGCCAGCAGCTTAGCGGAGGGGGCGAGCTATGGCTACACCTTC. Translating gives CASSLAEGASYGYTF.

In regard to this clone: This sample includes further DNA sequences coding for the same CDR3. The rearrangement joins TRBV18 to TRBJ1-4, with 8 bases matching TRBD1. CDR3 length equals 14 residues. V lost 3 bases to trimming and J lost 8 bases; unmatched junction nucleotides: 5. The germline V gene encodes CDR1 KGHSH and CDR2 LQKENI. The CDR3 nucleotides read TGTGCCAGCTCACCCCAGGGGGCCGGGGAAAAACTGTTTTTT. It is translated as CASSPQGAGEKLFF.

This chain links TRBV5-5 with TRBJ2-2; 8 bases line up with TRBD2. J gave up 3 bases and V 6 bases, and 4 bases lay outside the gene matches. The CDR3 runs 14 residues. Germline V gene data show CDR1 as SGHKS and CDR2 as YYEKEE (reference sequence). DNA of the CDR3: TGTGCCAGCACGCGACTAGCGTACACCGGGGAGCTGTTTTTT. This gives the protein CASTRLAYTGELFF.

This clone has more than one count but fewer than ten. This chain connects TRBV7-9 to TRBJ1-2; a possible D gene is TRBD1 (6 bases). Germline values: CDR1 SEHNR, CDR2 FQNEAQ (reference sequence). Deletions cut 3 bases from V and 7 bases from J, with 15 bases between. CDR3 length: 14 residues. The CDR3 nucleotides read TGTGCCAGCAGCTTGTCCACAGGGTATGTTGGCTACACCTTC. This sequence encodes CASSLSTGYVGYTF.

The chain employs TRBV18 and TRBJ1-3, with TRBD1 identical over 8 bases. With V trimmed by 2 bases and J by 2 bases, 5 bases remained unmatched. The germline gives CDR1 KGHSH, CDR2 LQKENI. The CDR3 has 16 amino acids. CDR3 in amino acids: CASSPEQQGAGNTIYF. As DNA, the CDR3 is TGTGCCAGCTCACCAGAACAACAGGGGGCTGGAAACACCATATATTTT.

This chain's CDR3 is CASSMVGQVQETQYF. CDR3 bases: TGTGCCAGTAGTATGGTCGGACAAGTACAAGAGACCCAGTACTTC. The chain has TRBV19 and TRBJ2-5, with TRBD1 as a possible D gene (5 bases). V shed 3 bases and J shed 2 bases, with 13 bases lying between them. The CDR3 is 15 residues long. CDR1 is LNHDA and CDR2 is SQIVND in the germline V gene (reference sequence).

A single count supports this clone. This rearrangement joins TRBV4-1 to TRBJ1-5; 7 nucleotides align to TRBD1. The CDR3 length is 15 residues. Germline loops: CDR1 MGHRA, CDR2 YSYEKL. V lost 4 bases to trimming and J lost 7 bases; unmatched junction nucleotides: 10. The CDR3 is CASSRATGARQPQHF. DNA for the CDR3: TGCGCCAGCAGCCGAGCAACAGGGGCTAGGCAGCCCCAGCATTTT.

The rearrangement joins TRBV5-6 to TRBJ1-3; perhaps TRBD1 as D (6 bases). V lost 0 bases and J 0 bases, leaving 10 bases between the germline ends. CDR3 length equals 16 residues. Germline V gene sequence: CDR1 SGHDT, CDR2 YYEEEE. The CDR3 here is CASSLAWTDSGNTIYF. The CDR3 DNA reads TGTGCCAGCAGCTTGGCCTGGACAGACTCTGGAAACACCATATATTTT.

This chain joins TRBV3-1 (or the pseudogene TRBV3-2) and TRBJ2-7; D possibly corresponds to TRBD2 (5 bases). V was clipped by 6 bases and J by 3 bases, with 12 bases between them. CDR1 LGHDT and CDR2 YNNKEL come from the germline V gene (reference sequence). This CDR3 contains 13 residues. Here the CDR3 reads CASRFAAGYEQYF. The CDR3 DNA reads TGTGCCAGCAGGTTTGCCGCGGGCTACGAGCAGTACTTC.

The chain is built from TRBV5-1 and TRBJ2-1; the D gene is possibly TRBD1 (6 bases). Germline V gene lookup returns CDR1 SGHRS and CDR2 YFSETQ. The V and J ends lost 4 bases and 8 bases respectively, with 19 bases between them. The CDR3 sequence is 15 residues long. The CDR3 sequence is CASSVAGDDGHEQFF. For the CDR3, the DNA is TGCGCCAGCAGCGTGGCAGGGGACGATGGCCATGAGCAGTTCTTC.

This clone has a handful of counts. The V and J genes are TRBV13 and TRBJ1-1, with D perhaps matching TRBD1 (6 bases). This CDR3 is 16 amino acids long. Between the trimmed V and J ends, which lost 6 bases and 2 bases, there was a span of 19 bases. Germline values: CDR1 PRHDT, CDR2 FYEKMQ (reference sequence). The CDR3 region is CASSPRRGAGNTEAFF. CDR3 DNA: TGTGCCAGCAGTCCCCGACGGGGGGCAGGAAACACTGAAGCTTTCTTT.

The J gene is TRBJ2-5, the V gene TRBV10-3; the match to TRBD1 covers 7 bases. The CDR3 length is 14 residues. After removal of 6 bases from V and 5 bases from J, the junction contained 9 bases not matched to a gene. Germline lookup yields CDR1 ENHRY and CDR2 SYGVKD. Here the CDR3 DNA reads TGTGCCATCAGGGAAGCAGGGGGTTGGGAGACCCAGTACTTC. Translation: CAIREAGGWETQYF.